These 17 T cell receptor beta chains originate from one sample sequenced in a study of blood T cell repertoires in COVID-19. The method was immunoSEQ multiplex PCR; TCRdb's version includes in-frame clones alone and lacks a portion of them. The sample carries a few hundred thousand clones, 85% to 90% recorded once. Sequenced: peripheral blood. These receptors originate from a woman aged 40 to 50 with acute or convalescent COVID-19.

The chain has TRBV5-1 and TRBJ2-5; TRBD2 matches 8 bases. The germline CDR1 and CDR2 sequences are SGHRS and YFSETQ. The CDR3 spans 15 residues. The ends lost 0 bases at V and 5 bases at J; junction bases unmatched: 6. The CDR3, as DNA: TGCGCCAGCAGCTTGGCCAGCGGGGGCGGGGAGACCCAGTACTTC. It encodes CASSLASGGGETQYF.

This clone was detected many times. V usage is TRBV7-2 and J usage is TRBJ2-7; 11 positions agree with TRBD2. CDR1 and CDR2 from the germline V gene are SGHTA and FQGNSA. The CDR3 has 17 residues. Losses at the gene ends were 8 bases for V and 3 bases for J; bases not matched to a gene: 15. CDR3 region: CASLGVWGLAVCYEQYV. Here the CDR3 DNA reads TGTGCCAGCCTCGGGGTTTGGGGACTAGCGGTATGCTACGAGCAGTACGTC.

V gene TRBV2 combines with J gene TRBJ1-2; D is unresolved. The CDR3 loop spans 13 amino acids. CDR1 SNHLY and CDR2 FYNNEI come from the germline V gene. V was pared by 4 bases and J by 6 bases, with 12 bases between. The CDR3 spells CASSVSGPDGYTF. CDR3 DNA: TGTGCCAGCAGTGTTAGTGGGCCGGATGGCTACACCTTC.

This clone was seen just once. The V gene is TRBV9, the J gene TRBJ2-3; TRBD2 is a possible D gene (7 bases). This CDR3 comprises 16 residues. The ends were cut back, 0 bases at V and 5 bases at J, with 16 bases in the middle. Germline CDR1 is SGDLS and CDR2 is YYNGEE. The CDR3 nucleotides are TGTGCCAGCAGCGTAGGGCTAGAGGGGGGGAGAGATACGCAGTATTTT. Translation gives CASSVGLEGGRDTQYF.

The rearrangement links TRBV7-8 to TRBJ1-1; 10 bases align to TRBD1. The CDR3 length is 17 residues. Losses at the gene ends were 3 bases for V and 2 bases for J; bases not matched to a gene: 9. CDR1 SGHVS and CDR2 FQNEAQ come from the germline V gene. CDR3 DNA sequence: TGTGCCAGCAGCTTTTCTATCGGACAGGGGGTTAACACTGAAGCTTTCTTT. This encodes CASSFSIGQGVNTEAFF.

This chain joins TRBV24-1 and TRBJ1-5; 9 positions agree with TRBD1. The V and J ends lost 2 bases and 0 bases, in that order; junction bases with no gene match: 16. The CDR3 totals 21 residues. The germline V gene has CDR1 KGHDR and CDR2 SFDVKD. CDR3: CATSDSDAGTGSSYSNQPQHF. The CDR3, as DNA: TGTGCCACCAGTGATTCAGACGCCGGGACAGGGAGTTCTTATAGCAATCAGCCCCAGCATTTT.

The CDR3 spells CASSQGNLMETQYF. In DNA, the CDR3 is TGTGCCAGCAGCCAGGGAAACCTCATGGAGACCCAGTACTTC. The rearrangement links TRBV11-2 to TRBJ2-5; tentatively, D is TRBD1 (5 bases). Germline V gene data show CDR1 as SGHAT and CDR2 as FQNNGV. V gave up 5 bases and J gave up 5 bases, with 15 bases separating them. This CDR3 has 14 residues. The variable domain in full, completed from reference TRBV11-2 and TRBJ2-5, reads EAGVAQSPRYKIIEKRQSVAFWCNPISGHATLYWYQQILGQGPKLLIQFQNNGVVDDSQLPKDRFSAERLKGVDSTLKIQPAKLEDSAVYLCASSQGNLMETQYFGPGTRLLVL.

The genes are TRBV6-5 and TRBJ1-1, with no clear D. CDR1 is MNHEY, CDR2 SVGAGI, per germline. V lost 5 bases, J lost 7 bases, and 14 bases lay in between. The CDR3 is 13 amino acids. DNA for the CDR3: TGTGCCAGCAGTCGCCTGAGCGCGGGTGAAGCTTTCTTT. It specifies CASSRLSAGEAFF.

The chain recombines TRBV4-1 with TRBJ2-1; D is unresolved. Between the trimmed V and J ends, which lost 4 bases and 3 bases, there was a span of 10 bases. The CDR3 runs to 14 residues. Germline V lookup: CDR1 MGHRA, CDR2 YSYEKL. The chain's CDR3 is CASSPDPGYNEQFF. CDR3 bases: TGCGCCAGCAGCCCTGATCCAGGCTACAATGAGCAGTTCTTC.

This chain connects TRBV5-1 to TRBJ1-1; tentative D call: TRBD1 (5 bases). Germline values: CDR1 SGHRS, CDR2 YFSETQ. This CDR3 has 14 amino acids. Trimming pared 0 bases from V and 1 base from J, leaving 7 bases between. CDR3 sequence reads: CASSLVDRNTEAFF. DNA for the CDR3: TGCGCCAGCAGCTTGGTCGACAGGAACACTGAAGCTTTCTTT.

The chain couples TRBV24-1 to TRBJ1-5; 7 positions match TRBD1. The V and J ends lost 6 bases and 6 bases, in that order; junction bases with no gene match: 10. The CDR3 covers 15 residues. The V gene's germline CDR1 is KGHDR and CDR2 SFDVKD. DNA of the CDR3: TGTGCCACCAGTACGACCTCAGGGGGGACTCAGCCCCAGCATTTT. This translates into CATSTTSGGTQPQHF.

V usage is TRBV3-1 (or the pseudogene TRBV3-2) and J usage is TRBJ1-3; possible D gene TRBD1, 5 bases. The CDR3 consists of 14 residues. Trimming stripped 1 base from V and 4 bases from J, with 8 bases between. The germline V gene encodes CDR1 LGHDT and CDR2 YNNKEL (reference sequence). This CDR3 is CASSQGGRGNTIYF. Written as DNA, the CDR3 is TGTGCCAGCAGCCAAGGGGGCCGAGGAAACACCATATATTTT.

CDR3 in DNA: TGCGCCAGCAGCTCGGTTGACAGGGAGGCGGATGAAAAACTGTTTTTT. Residues: CASSSVDREADEKLFF. The chain employs TRBV5-1 and TRBJ1-4, with 7 bases aligning to TRBD1. This CDR3 spans 16 amino acids. Trimming took 3 bases from V and 6 from J; bases not matched to a gene: 11. CDR1 is SGHRS and CDR2 is YFSETQ in the germline V gene.

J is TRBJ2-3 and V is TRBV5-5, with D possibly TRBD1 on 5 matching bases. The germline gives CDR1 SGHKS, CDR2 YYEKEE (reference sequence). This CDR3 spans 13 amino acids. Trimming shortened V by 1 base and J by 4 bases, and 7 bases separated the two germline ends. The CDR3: CASSLQGPDTQYF. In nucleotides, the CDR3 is TGTGCCAGCAGCTTGCAGGGCCCAGATACGCAGTATTTT. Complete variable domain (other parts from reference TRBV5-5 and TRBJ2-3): DAGVTQSPTHLIKTRGQQVTLRCSPISGHKSVSWYQQVLGQGPQFIFQYYEKEERGRGNFPDRFSARQFPNYSSELNVNALLLGDSALYLCASSLQGPDTQYFGPGTRLTVL.

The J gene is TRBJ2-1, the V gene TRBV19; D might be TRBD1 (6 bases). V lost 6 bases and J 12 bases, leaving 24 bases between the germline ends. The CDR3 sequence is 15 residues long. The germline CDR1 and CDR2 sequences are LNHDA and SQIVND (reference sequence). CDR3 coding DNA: TGTGCCAGTAGGAACCCCGGACAGAAATCGTCCTTGCAGTTCTTC. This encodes CASRNPGQKSSLQFF.

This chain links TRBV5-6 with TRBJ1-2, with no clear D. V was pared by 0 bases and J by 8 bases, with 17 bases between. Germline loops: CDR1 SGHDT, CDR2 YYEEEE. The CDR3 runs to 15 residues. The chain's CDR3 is CASSLAIGLGGGYTF. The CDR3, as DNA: TGTGCCAGCAGCTTGGCCATCGGACTCGGAGGGGGCTACACCTTC.

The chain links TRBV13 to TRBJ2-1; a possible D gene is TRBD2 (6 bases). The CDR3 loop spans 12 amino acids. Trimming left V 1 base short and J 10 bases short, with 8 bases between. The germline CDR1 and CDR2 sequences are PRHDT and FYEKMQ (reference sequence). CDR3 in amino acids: CASSLESGEQFF. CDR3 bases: TGTGCCAGCAGCTTAGAGAGCGGGGAGCAGTTCTTC.